This T cell receptor (beta chain) was sequenced in a study of Graves' ophthalmopathy and Graves' hyperthyroidism. Points from the study as a whole: Appearing in blood as well were most expanded thyroid clonotypes above 0.001 frequency.

RNA transcripts served as template for amplifying TCR beta CDR3 sequences. Second-round multiplex PCR came after first-round RT-PCR with HTBI primers. MiXCR was run by TCRdb on the multiplex PCR reads, yielding one entry per CDR3 protein. This sample yields hundreds of thousands of distinct CDR3 sequences, of which 21% are seen a single time; 2.5% to 3.5% belongs to the top ten. Patients newly diagnosed with hyperthyroidism, under 2 months' duration, were aged 18 to 65, the study reports. Additional autoimmune diseases, uncontrolled infections, pregnancy or lactation disqualified patients. Germline CDR1 reads MDHEN; CDR2 reads SYDVKM. J was trimmed by 1 base and V by 4 bases; bases with no gene match: 12. This CDR3 is 17 amino acids long. Concerning this clonotype: No antigen is known for it.

The sample comprised peripheral blood. The TCR sequence derives from a woman under 30 with stable Graves' hyperthyroidism. V and J are TRBV28 and TRBJ2-7; 8 nucleotides align to TRBD1. The CDR3 sequence: CASSSRTGRDVSYEQYF. The CDR3 region has the DNA TGTGCCAGCAGTTCAAGGACAGGGCGGGATGTATCCTACGAGCAGTACTTC. Together with reference TRBV28 and TRBJ2-7, the CDR3 gives the full variable domain: DVKVTQSSRYLVKRTGEKVFLECVQDMDHENMFWYRQDPGLGLRLIYFSYDVKMKEKGDIPEGYSVSREKKERFSLILESASTNQTSMYLCASSSRTGRDVSYEQYFGPGTRLTVT.